One sample yielded the 6 T cell receptor beta chains listed below, sequenced in a study of cytomegalovirus exposure and HLA in healthy donors. Vbeta (60) and Jbeta (13) primers were used in the PCR. The assay was immunoSEQ multiplex PCR, and TCRdb's table has in-frame clones only and misses some. The table has tens of thousands of clones, roughly 86% seen once; the top ten hold 1.5% to 2%. The specimen sequenced was PBMCs. These receptors originate from a man younger than 30 in good health and CMV-seronegative.

The V gene is TRBV27, the J gene TRBJ2-5; 8 positions match TRBD1. V trimming: 6 bases; J trimming: 2 bases; junction bases outside the gene matches: 5. The CDR3 contains 14 residues. The germline gives CDR1 MNHEY, CDR2 SMNVEV (reference sequence). CDR3 DNA: TGTGCCAGCAGCAGGGACAGGCTGCAAGAGACCCAGTACTTC. Its translation is CASSRDRLQETQYF.

This chain connects TRBV7-2 to TRBJ1-2; D perhaps matches TRBD1 (5 bases). CDR3 size: 15 residues. Germline V gives CDR1 SGHTA, CDR2 FQGNSA. Trimming pared 3 bases from V and 1 base from J, leaving 12 bases between. CDR3 region: CASSFGGTDNYGYTF. The CDR3, as DNA: TGTGCCAGCAGCTTCGGGGGAACCGATAACTATGGCTACACCTTC.

This chain uses TRBV19 with TRBJ1-2; TRBD1 agrees at 8 bases. J was trimmed by 4 bases and V by 10 bases; bases with no gene match: 5. The CDR3 has 12 amino acids. Germline CDR1 is LNHDA and CDR2 is SQIVND (reference sequence). The CDR3: CAIRTGGYGYTF. CDR3 sequence (DNA): TGTGCCATTCGAACAGGGGGCTATGGCTACACCTTC.

The chain recombines TRBV30 with TRBJ2-7; 10 bases are a match to TRBD1. V gave up 7 bases and J gave up 6 bases; unmatched junction bases: 9. The CDR3 spans 13 residues. Germline loops: CDR1 GTSNPN, CDR2 SVGIG (reference sequence). CDR3 protein: CASTGGLLAEQYF. The CDR3 nucleotides read TGTGCCTCGACAGGGGGCCTCCTGGCCGAGCAGTACTTC.

On this clone itself: The junction departs from the called germline gene at one end, perhaps through a read error. The gene calls are TRBV9 and TRBJ1-1, with 9 positions matching TRBD1. The germline gives CDR1 SGDLS, CDR2 YYNGEE. The CDR3 spans 13 residues. Written as DNA, the CDR3 is TGTGCCAGCAGTTTTACAGGGGGCACTGAAGCTCTCTTT. It specifies CASSFTGGTEALF. Together with reference TRBV9 and TRBJ1-1, the CDR3 gives the full variable domain: DSGVTQTPKHLITATGQRVTLRCSPRSGDLSVYWYQQSLDQGLQFLIQYYNGEERAKGNILERFSAQQFPDLHSELNLSSLELGDSALYFCASSFTGGTEALFGQGTRLTVV.

This chain links TRBV19 with TRBJ1-1; D perhaps matches TRBD1 (5 bases). CDR1 is LNHDA and CDR2 is SQIVND in the germline V gene (reference sequence). This CDR3 contains 15 residues. The V gene lost 1 base and the J gene lost 1 base, with 10 bases spanning the gap. CDR3 region: CASSIVGGRNTEAFF. CDR3 nucleotides: TGTGCCAGTAGTATAGTCGGGGGGAGGAACACTGAAGCTTTCTTT.